Below, 12 T cell receptor beta chains from the same sample are listed, as sequenced in a study of long-term antiretroviral therapy in people with HIV. The immunoSEQ assay was v3.0, run at survey level. TCRdb's copy holds only in-frame clones and misses some; the assay was immunoSEQ multiplex PCR. The data show around 26,000 clones, around four fifths seen once. Sequenced here: unsorted PBMCs, sampled 1.1 years before starting antiretroviral therapy. The receptors were gathered from a woman in her thirties or forties with HIV.

The chain uses TRBV29-1 and TRBJ1-2; no definite D call. Trimming took 3 bases from V and 8 from J, leaving 16 bases between them. Germline CDR1 SQVTM, CDR2 ANQGSEA. The CDR3 runs 13 residues. CDR3 nucleotide sequence: TGCAGCGTTGATGAAAGGGTAGGGAGCGGCTACACCTTC. Translation: CSVDERVGSGYTF.

The J gene is TRBJ1-5, the V gene TRBV7-8; possible D gene TRBD1, 6 bases. Trimming took 4 bases from V and 7 from J, leaving 17 bases between them. CDR1 and CDR2 from the germline V gene are SGHVS and FQNEAQ. CDR3 size: 15 residues. The CDR3 is CASSYFWGADQPQHF. The CDR3 DNA reads TGTGCCAGCAGCTACTTCTGGGGGGCGGACCAGCCCCAGCATTTT.

Only one count was recorded for this clone. V usage is TRBV7-9 and J usage is TRBJ2-7, with TRBD2 matching 9 bases. Per the germline V gene, CDR1 is SEHNR and CDR2 is FQNEAQ (reference sequence). V lost 5 bases to trimming and J lost 7 bases; unmatched junction nucleotides: 15. The CDR3 runs to 16 residues. CDR3 coding DNA: TGTGCCAGCAGCCCCCCCTTGGCGGGGGGGCCGAGAGAGCAGTACTTC. Amino acid sequence: CASSPPLAGGPREQYF.

This clone was observed a single time. V usage is TRBV7-9 and J usage is TRBJ2-4; 7 nucleotides line up with TRBD2. The CDR3 runs to 15 residues. Looked up from germline, CDR1 is SEHNR and CDR2 is FQNEAQ (reference sequence). The trim removed 5 bases at V and 7 bases at J, leaving 11 bases unmatched. The DNA of the CDR3 is TGTGCCAGCAGCAGCTGGGGGGGGAGTATGAACATTCAGTACTTC. Protein product: CASSSWGGSMNIQYF.

The chain has TRBV5-4 and TRBJ2-5; 9 nucleotides match TRBD2. The CDR3 is made up of 16 amino acids. Per the germline V gene, CDR1 is SGHNT and CDR2 is YYREEE (reference sequence). The V and J ends lost 2 bases and 9 bases, in that order; junction bases with no gene match: 14. CDR3 sequence: CASSLRLGLAEAAQYF. The CDR3 DNA follows: TGTGCCAGCAGCTTACGTTTGGGACTAGCTGAAGCGGCCCAGTACTTC.

For the CDR3, the DNA is TGTGCCAGCAGCACTCCCTCCAGGGGTAATGAGCAGTTCTTC. The encoded protein is CASSTPSRGNEQFF. The genes are TRBV11-2 and TRBJ2-1; a possible D gene is TRBD1 (6 bases). Germline V gives CDR1 SGHAT, CDR2 FQNNGV. The V end was cut by 5 bases, the J end by 7 bases, with 15 bases between. This CDR3 region has 14 residues.

The V gene is TRBV5-4, the J gene TRBJ2-7, with D possibly TRBD2 on 6 matching bases. Trimming shortened V by 1 base and J by 5 bases, and 13 bases separated the two germline ends. The CDR3 covers 14 residues. Germline V CDR1 and CDR2: SGHNT, YYREEE (reference sequence). CDR3 in DNA: TGTGCCAGCAGCTTGCCGGGGGAGGCGCACGAGCAGTACTTC. Amino acid sequence: CASSLPGEAHEQYF.

The chain links TRBV5-4 to TRBJ2-7, with D tentatively TRBD1 (6 bases). Germline loops: CDR1 SGHNT, CDR2 YYREEE (reference sequence). The length of the CDR3 is 13 residues. Trimming pared 5 bases from V and 5 bases from J, leaving 14 bases between. The CDR3 spells CASSNDRIHEQYF. As DNA, the CDR3 is TGTGCCAGCAGTAACGACAGGATCCACGAGCAGTACTTC.

V gene TRBV13 combines with J gene TRBJ1-1; no reliable D call. The CDR3 has 13 residues. V lost 2 bases to trimming and J lost 3 bases, with 7 bases between them. CDR1 is PRHDT and CDR2 is FYEKMQ in the germline V gene (reference sequence). CDR3 DNA sequence: TGTGCCAGCAGCTTAATGGGTTACACTGAAGCTTTCTTT. This sequence encodes CASSLMGYTEAFF.

This chain joins TRBV27 and TRBJ1-2; 9 nucleotides match TRBD1. The germline V gene has CDR1 MNHEY and CDR2 SMNVEV (reference sequence). The V and J ends lost 5 bases and 6 bases, in that order; junction bases with no gene match: 7. This CDR3 spans 14 amino acids. In DNA form, the CDR3 reads TGTGCCAGCAGTGGGACAGGGTGGGCGGATGGCTACACCTTC. Translated, it gives CASSGTGWADGYTF.

The chain employs TRBV4-1 and TRBJ1-1, with TRBD1 matching 7 bases. Germline loops: CDR1 MGHRA, CDR2 YSYEKL. V gave up 3 bases and J gave up 0 bases; unmatched junction bases: 4. This CDR3 comprises 15 residues. For the CDR3, the DNA is TGCGCCAGCAGCCAGACAGGGCCCATGAACACTGAAGCTTTCTTT. Protein: CASSQTGPMNTEAFF.

The rearrangement uses TRBV11-3 and TRBJ2-7; 9 nucleotides match TRBD1. This CDR3 is built from 14 residues. The junction had 3 bases not matched to a gene; V was cut back by 4 bases and J by 2 bases. Germline V gene lookup returns CDR1 SGHNT and CDR2 YENEEA. CDR3 in amino acids: CASSSDRGTYEQYF. CDR3 bases: TGTGCCAGCAGCTCAGACAGGGGGACCTACGAGCAGTACTTC. The full variable domain, with the rest looked up from reference TRBV11-3 and TRBJ2-7, is EAGVVQSPRYKIIEKKQPVAFWCNPISGHNTLYWYLQNLGQGPELLIRYENEEAVDDSQLPKDRFSAERLKGVDSTLKIQPAELGDSAVYLCASSSDRGTYEQYFGPGTRLTVT.